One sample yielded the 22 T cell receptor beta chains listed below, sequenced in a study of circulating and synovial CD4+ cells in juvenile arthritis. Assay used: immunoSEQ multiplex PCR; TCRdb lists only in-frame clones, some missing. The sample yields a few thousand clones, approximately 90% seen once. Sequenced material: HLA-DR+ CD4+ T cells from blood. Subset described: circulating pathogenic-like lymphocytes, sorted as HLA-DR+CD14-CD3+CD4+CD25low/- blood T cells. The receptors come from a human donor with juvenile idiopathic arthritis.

This CDR3 is CASMAGNSYEQYF. CDR3 bases: TGTGCCAGCATGGCAGGGAATTCCTACGAGCAGTACTTC. This sequence joins TRBV25-1 and TRBJ2-7; a weak D match, TRBD1 (5 bases). V was clipped by 7 bases and J by 1 base, with 11 bases between them. The CDR3 runs 13 residues. The V gene's germline CDR1 is MGHDK and CDR2 SYGVNS.

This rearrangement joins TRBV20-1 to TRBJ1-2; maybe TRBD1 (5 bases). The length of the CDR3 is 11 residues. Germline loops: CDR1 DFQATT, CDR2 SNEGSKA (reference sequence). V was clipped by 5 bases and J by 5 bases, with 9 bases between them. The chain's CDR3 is CSAPGGYGYTF. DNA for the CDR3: TGCAGTGCTCCCGGGGGATATGGCTACACCTTC.

CDR3 sequence reads: CASSESGSLDQPQHF. DNA for the CDR3: TGTGCCAGCAGTGAATCGGGGAGTCTTGATCAGCCCCAGCATTTT. V usage is TRBV2 and J usage is TRBJ1-5; no reliable D call. The ends were cut back, 2 bases at V and 5 bases at J, with 13 bases in the middle. Germline V CDR1 and CDR2: SNHLY, FYNNEI. The CDR3 length is 15 residues.

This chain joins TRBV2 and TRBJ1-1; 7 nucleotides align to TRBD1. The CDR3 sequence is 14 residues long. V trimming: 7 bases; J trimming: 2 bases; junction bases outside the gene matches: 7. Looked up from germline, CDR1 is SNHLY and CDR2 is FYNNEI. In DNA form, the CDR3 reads TGTGCCAGCAAGAGGGACAGCGACAACACTGAAGCTTTCTTT. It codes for CASKRDSDNTEAFF.

CDR3 bases: TGCGCCAGCAGCGTGGGGGCTAGCGGGAGTGTAGATACGCAGTATTTT. Translated, it gives CASSVGASGSVDTQYF. V is TRBV5-1 and J is TRBJ2-3, with 10 positions matching TRBD2. Germline lookup yields CDR1 SGHRS and CDR2 YFSETQ. The CDR3 has 16 amino acids. The J segment lost 5 bases and the V segment lost 4 bases, leaving 10 bases of the junction unmatched.

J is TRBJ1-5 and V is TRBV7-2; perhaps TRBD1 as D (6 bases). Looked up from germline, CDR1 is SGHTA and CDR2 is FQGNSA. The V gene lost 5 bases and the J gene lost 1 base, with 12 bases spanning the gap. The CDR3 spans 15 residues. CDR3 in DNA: TGTGCCAGCAGCCTACAAAGGGGGAGCAATCAGCCCCAGCATTTT. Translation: CASSLQRGSNQPQHF.

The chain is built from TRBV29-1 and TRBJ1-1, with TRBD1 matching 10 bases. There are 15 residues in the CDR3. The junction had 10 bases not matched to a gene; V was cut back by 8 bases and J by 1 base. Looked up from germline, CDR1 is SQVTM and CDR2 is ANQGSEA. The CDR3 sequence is CSFRGTGASNTEAFF. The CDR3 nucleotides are TGCAGCTTCCGAGGGACAGGGGCCTCGAACACTGAAGCTTTCTTT.

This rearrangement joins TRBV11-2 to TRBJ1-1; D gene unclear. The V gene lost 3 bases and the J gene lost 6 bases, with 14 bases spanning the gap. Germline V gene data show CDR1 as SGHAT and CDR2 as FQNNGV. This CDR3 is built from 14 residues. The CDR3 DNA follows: TGTGCCAGCAGCTTCTACAGACCTACCGCTGAAGCTTTCTTT. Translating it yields CASSFYRPTAEAFF.

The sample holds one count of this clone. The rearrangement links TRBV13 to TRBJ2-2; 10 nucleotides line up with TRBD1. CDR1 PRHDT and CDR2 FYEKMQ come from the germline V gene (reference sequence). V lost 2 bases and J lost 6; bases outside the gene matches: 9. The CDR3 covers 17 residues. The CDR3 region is CASSLRQGAIFAGELFF. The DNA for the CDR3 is TGTGCCAGCAGCTTAAGACAGGGGGCAATCTTCGCCGGGGAGCTGTTTTTT.

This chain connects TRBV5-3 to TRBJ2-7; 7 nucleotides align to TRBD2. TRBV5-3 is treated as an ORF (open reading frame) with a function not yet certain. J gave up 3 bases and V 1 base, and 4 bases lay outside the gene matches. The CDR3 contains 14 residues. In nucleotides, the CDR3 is TGTGCCAGAAGCTTGAGTTCTAGCGGCTACGAGCAGTACGTC. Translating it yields CARSLSSSGYEQYV.

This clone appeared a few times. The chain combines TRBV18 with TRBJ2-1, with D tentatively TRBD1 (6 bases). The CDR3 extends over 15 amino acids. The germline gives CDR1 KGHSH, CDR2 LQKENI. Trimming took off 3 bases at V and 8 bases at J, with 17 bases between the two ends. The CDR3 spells CASSPQGSFVDEQFF. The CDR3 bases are TGTGCCAGCTCACCGCAGGGGTCCTTTGTCGATGAGCAGTTCTTC.

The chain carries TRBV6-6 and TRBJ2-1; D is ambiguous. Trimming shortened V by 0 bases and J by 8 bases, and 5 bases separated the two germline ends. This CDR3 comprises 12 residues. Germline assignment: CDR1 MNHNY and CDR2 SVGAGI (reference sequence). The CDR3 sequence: CASSYSSYEQFF. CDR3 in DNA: TGTGCCAGCAGTTACTCCTCTTATGAGCAGTTCTTC.

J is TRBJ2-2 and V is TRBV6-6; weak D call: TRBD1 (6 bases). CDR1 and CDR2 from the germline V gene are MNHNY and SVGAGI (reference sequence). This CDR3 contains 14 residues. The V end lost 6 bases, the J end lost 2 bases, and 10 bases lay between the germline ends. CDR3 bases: TGTGCCAGCAGCAGGACAGTAAACACCGGGGAGCTGTTTTTT. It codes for CASSRTVNTGELFF.

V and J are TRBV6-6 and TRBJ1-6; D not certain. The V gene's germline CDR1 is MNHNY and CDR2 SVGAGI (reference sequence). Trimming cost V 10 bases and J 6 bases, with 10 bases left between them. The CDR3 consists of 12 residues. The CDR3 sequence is CANTPGNSPLHF. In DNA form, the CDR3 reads TGTGCCAACACCCCGGGTAATTCACCCCTCCACTTT.

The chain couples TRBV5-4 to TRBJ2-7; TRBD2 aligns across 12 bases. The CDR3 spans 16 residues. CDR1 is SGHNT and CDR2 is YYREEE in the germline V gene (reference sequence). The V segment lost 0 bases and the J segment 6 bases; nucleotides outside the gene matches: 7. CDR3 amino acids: CASSLASGRAQLEQYF. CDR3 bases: TGTGCCAGCAGCTTGGCTAGCGGGAGGGCCCAGCTCGAGCAGTACTTC.

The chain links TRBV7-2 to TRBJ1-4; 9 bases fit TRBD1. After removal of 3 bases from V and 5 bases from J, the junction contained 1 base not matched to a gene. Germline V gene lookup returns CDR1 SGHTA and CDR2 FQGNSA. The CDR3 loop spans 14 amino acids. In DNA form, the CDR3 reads TGTGCCAGCAGCTTCGGACAGGGGAATGAAAAACTGTTTTTT. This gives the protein CASSFGQGNEKLFF.

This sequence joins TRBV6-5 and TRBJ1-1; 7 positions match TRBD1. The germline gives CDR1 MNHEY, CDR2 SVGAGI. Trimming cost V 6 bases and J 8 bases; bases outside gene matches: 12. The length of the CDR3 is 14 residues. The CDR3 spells CASRDRSPAREAFF. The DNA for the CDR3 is TGTGCCAGCAGGGACAGGAGTCCTGCGAGGGAAGCTTTCTTT.

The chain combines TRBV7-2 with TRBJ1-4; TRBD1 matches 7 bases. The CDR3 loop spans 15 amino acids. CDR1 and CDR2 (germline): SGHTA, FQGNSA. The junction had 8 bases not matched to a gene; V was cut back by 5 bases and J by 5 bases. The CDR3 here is CASSPQGVQNEKLFF. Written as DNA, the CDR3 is TGTGCCAGCAGCCCGCAGGGGGTCCAGAATGAAAAACTGTTTTTT.

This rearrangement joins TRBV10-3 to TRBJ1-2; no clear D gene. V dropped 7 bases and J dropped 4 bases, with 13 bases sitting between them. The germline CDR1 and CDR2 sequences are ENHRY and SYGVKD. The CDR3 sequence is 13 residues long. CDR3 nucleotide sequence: TGTGCCATCAAAGCGGGATTAGGCTATGGCTACACCTTC. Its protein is CAIKAGLGYGYTF.

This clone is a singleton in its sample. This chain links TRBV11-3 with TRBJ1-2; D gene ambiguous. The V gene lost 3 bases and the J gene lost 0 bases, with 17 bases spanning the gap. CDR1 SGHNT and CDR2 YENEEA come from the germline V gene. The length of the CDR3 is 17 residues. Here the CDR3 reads CASSFSRRGVSNYGYTF. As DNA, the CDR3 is TGTGCCAGCAGCTTTAGCAGACGCGGAGTCTCTAACTATGGCTACACCTTC.

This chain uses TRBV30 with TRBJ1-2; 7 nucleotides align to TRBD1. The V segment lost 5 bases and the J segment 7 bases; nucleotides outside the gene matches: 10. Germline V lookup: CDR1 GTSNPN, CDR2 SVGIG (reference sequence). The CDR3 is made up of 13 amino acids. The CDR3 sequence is CAWRDSGTSGYTF. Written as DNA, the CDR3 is TGTGCCTGGCGGGACAGTGGGACCTCTGGCTACACCTTC.

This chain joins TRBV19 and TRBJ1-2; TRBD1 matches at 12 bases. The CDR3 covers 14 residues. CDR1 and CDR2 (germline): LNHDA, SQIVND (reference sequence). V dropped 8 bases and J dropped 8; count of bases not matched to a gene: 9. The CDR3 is CASARDRGLKGYTF. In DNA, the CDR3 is TGTGCCAGTGCCCGGGACAGGGGGCTGAAGGGCTACACCTTC.